This T cell receptor beta chain emerged from a study of T cell responses to AZD1222 COVID-19 vaccine. Data came from immunoSEQ multiplex PCR; TCRdb stores just in-frame clones and leaves some out. The sample has over 100,000 clones, 87% seen once. The CDR3 is 15 amino acids. Germline values: CDR1 MGHRA, CDR2 YSYEKL. Losses at the gene ends were 3 bases for V and 4 bases for J; bases not matched to a gene: 5. The sequence was obtained from an adult who received the AZD1222 COVID-19 vaccine. This chain uses TRBV4-1 with TRBJ1-1; TRBD1 aligns across 10 bases. Source: peripheral blood, taken 28 days after the second AZD1222 dose. The CDR3 bases are TGCGCCAGCAGCCAGGACAGGGGGTCCAGCACTGAAGCTTTCTTT. Translated, it gives CASSQDRGSSTEAFF.